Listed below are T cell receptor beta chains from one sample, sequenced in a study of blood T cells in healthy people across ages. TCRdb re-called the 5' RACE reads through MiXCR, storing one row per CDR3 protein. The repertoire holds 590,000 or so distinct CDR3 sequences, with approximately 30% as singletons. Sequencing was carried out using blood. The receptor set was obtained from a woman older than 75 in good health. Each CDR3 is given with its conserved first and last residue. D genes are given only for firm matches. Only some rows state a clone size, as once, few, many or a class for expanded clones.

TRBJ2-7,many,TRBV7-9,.,CASSPRVAAYEQYF,TGTGCCAGCAGCCCCCGGGTAGCAGCCTACGAGCAGTACTTC
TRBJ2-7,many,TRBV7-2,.,CASSLGPQIPHEQYF,TGTGCCAGCAGCTTGGGACCCCAGATCCCCCACGAGCAGTACTTC
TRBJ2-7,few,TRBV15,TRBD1,CATSDGTGLSYEQYF,TGTGCCACCAGCGACGGGACAGGTCTCTCCTACGAGCAGTACTTC
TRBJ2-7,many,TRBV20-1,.,CSARRGYEQYF,TGCAGCGCCCGACGGGGGTACGAGCAGTACTTC
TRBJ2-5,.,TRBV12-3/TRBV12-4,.,CASSLGWRGEETQYF,TGTGCCAGCAGTTTGGGCTGGCGGGGAGAAGAGACCCAGTACTTC
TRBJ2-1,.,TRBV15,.,CAASSGAYNEQVF,TGTGCCGCCAGCAGCGGTGCCTACAATGAGCAGGTCTTC
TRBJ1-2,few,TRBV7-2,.,CASSKDISLPGYTF,TGTGCCAGCAGCAAGGACATATCTCTCCCGGGCTACACCTTC
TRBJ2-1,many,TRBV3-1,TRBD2,CASSPPGGATYNEQFF,TGTGCCAGCAGCCCACCGGGAGGGGCCACCTACAATGAGCAGTTCTTC
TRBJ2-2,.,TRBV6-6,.,CATLQGMNTGELFF,TGTGCCACCCTCCAGGGGATGAACACCGGGGAGCTGTTTTTT
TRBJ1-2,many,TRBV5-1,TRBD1,CASSLGPGQNGYTF,TGCGCCAGCAGCTTGGGACCGGGACAGAATGGCTACACCTTC
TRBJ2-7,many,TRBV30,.,CAWSVGGDYEQYF,TGTGCCTGGAGTGTAGGGGGAGACTACGAGCAGTACTTC
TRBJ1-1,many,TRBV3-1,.,CASSQGHLNTEAFF,TGCGCCAGCAGCCAAGGTCATCTGAACACTGAAGCTTTCTTT
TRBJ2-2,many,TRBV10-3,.,CAIRPGRDTGELFF,TGTGCCATCAGACCTGGCAGGGACACCGGGGAGCTGTTTTTT
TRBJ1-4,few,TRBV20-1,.,CSVRGNEKLFF,TGCAGTGTAAGGGGGAATGAAAAACTGTTTTTT
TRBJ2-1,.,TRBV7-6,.,CASSRSGTRYNEQFF,TGTGCCAGCAGCCGATCCGGGACCCGGTACAATGAGCAGTTCTTC
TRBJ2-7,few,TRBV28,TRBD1,CASSVTGGSYNEQYF,TGTGCCAGCAGCGTTACAGGGGGCTCCTACAATGAGCAGTACTTC
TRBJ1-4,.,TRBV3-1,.,CASNQGRDEKLFF,TGTGCCAGCAACCAGGGGCGGGATGAAAAACTGTTTTTT
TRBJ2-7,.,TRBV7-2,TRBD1,CASSPWTGGEAEQYF,TGTGCCAGCAGCCCGTGGACAGGGGGGGAGGCCGAGCAGTACTTC
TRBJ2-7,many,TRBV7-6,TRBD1,CASSPGGYSSYEQYF,TGTGCCAGCAGCCCAGGGGGCTATAGCTCCTACGAGCAGTACTTC
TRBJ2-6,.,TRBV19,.,CASSQDSAGANVLTF,TGTGCCAGTAGCCAAGACAGTGCTGGGGCCAACGTCCTGACTTTC
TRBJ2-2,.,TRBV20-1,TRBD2,CSALLAGRNTGELFF,TGCAGTGCTTTACTAGCGGGGCGGAACACCGGGGAGCTGTTTTTT
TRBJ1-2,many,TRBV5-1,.,CASSLDGQINYGYTF,TGCGCCAGCAGCTTGGACGGGCAGATCAACTATGGCTACACCTTC
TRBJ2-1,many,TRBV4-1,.,CASSQERGPSDEQFF,TGCGCCAGCAGCCAAGAACGGGGGCCCAGCGATGAGCAGTTCTTC
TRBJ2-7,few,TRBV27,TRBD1,CASSSGTGTGRNEQYF,TGTGCCAGCAGCTCAGGCACCGGGACAGGGAGGAACGAGCAGTACTTC
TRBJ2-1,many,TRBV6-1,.,CASSEDTGLNYNEQFF,TGTGCCAGCAGTGAAGACACGGGGCTAAACTACAATGAGCAGTTCTTC
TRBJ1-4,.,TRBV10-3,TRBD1,CASHGTGGRANEKLFF,TGTGCCAGCCACGGTACAGGGGGCAGGGCTAATGAAAAACTGTTTTTT
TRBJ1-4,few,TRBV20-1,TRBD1,CSASPPTGVFEKLFF,TGCAGTGCTAGTCCCCCGACAGGGGTTTTTGAAAAACTGTTTTTT
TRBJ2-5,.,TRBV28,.,CASSLGGAPINEQYF,TGTGCCAGCAGTTTAGGAGGGGCCCCCATCAATGAGCAGTACTTC
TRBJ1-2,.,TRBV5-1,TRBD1,CASSLWQGAYGYTF,TGCGCCAGCAGCTTGTGGCAGGGGGCCTATGGCTACACCTTC
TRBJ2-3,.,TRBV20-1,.,CSARDIGTDTQYF,TGCAGTGCTAGAGATATTGGCACGGATACGCAGTATTTT
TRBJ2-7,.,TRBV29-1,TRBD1,CSVTSPGTGTYEQYF,TGCAGCGTTACCTCTCCCGGGACAGGGACTTACGAGCAGTACTTC
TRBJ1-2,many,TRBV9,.,CASSVATGGDYGYTF,TGTGCCAGCAGCGTAGCTACGGGAGGCGACTATGGCTACACCTTC
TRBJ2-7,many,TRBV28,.,CASSPHREQYF,TGTGCCAGCAGTCCACACCGGGAGCAGTACTTC
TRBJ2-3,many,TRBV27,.,CASSQWGGADTQYF,TGTGCCAGCAGCCAATGGGGCGGCGCAGATACGCAGTATTTT
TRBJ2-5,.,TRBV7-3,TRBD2,CASSPIAGRQYNEQYF,TGTGCCAGCAGCCCTATAGCGGGGCGGCAATACAATGAGCAGTACTTC
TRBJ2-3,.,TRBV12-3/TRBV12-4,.,CASSSRQRADTQYF,TGTGCCAGCAGTTCCCGACAGAGAGCAGATACGCAGTATTTT
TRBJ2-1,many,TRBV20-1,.,CSAGLQGNEQFF,TGCAGTGCTGGACTTCAGGGAAATGAGCAGTTCTTC
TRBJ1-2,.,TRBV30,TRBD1,CAWSVRTGGYSYGYTF,TGTGCCTGGAGTGTCAGGACAGGGGGTTATAGCTATGGCTACACCTTC
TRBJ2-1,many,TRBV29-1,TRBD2,CSVAAGDNEQFF,TGCAGCGTTGCCGCGGGGGACAATGAGCAGTTCTTC
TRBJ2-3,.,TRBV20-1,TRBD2,CSAGGLAGGGTDTQYF,TGCAGTGCCGGTGGTCTAGCGGGGGGCGGCACAGATACGCAGTATTTT
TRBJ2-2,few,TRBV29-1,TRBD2,CSVLVGRSGELFF,TGCAGCGTTCTCGTCGGGAGGTCCGGGGAGCTGTTTTTT
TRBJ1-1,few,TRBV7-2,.,CASSPVEVNTEAFF,TGTGCCAGCAGCCCGGTAGAAGTGAACACTGAAGCTTTCTTT
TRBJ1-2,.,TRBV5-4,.,CASSLKTGGYGYTF,TGTGCCAGCAGCCTTAAGACAGGCGGATATGGCTACACCTTC
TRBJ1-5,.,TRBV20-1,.,CSAEDSNQPQHF,TGCAGTGCAGAGGATAGCAATCAGCCCCAGCATTTT
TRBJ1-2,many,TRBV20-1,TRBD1,CSAQAGTGGYGYTF,TGCAGTGCGCAAGCCGGGACAGGGGGCTATGGCTACACCTTC
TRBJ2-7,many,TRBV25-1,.,CASSVSSGAYEQYF,TGTGCCAGCAGTGTGTCGTCGGGGGCCTACGAGCAGTACTTC
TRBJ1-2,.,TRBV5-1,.,CAGSPGGQGSNYGYTF,TGCGCCGGCAGCCCGGGGGGGCAGGGGTCTAACTATGGCTACACCTTC
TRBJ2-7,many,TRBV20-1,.,CSARDPDKTYEQYF,TGCAGTGCTAGAGATCCGGACAAAACCTACGAGCAGTACTTC
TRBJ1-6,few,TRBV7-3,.,CASSLDLSYNSPLHF,TGTGCCAGCAGCTTAGACTTGTCCTATAATTCACCCCTCCACTTT
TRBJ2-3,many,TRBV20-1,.,CSAIADTQYF,TGCAGTGCTATTGCGGATACGCAGTATTTT
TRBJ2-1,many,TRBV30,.,CAWRGQGGNEQFF,TGTGCCTGGAGAGGCCAGGGCGGCAATGAGCAGTTCTTC
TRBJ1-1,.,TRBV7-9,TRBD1,CASSLGQSYTEAFF,TGTGCCAGCAGCCTGGGACAGTCGTACACTGAAGCTTTCTTT
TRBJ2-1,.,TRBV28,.,CASSVRTGREAGEQFF,TGTGCCAGCAGTGTCCGGACAGGGAGGGAGGCGGGTGAGCAGTTCTTC
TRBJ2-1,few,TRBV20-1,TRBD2,CIARGGVEKFF,TGCATCGCACGCGGGGGGGTTGAAAAGTTCTTC
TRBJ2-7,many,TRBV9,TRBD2,CASSVYSGGYYEQYF,TGTGCCAGCAGCGTATATAGCGGGGGTTACTACGAGCAGTACTTC
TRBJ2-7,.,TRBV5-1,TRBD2,CASSLTGLAGESYEQYF,TGCGCCAGCAGCCTCACCGGACTAGCGGGAGAGTCCTACGAGCAGTACTTC
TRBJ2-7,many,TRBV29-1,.,CSTMTDSRREQYF,TGCAGCACAATGACAGACTCTCGTCGCGAGCAGTACTTC
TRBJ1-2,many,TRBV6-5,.,CASSPQGFDGYTF,TGTGCCAGCAGCCCGCAGGGTTTTGATGGCTACACCTTC
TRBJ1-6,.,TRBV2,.,CARGQINSPLHF,TGTGCCAGAGGACAGATAAATTCACCCCTCCACTTT
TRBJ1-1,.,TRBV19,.,CASNRGVTNAEAFF,TGTGCCAGTAATAGGGGAGTGACGAACGCTGAAGCTTTCTTT